A single sample gave rise to the 8 T cell receptor beta chains below, sequenced in a study of shared clonotypes between healthy human individuals (dated by TCRdb to 2019 to 2021). Receptor amplification or capture employed the immunoSEQ multiplex PCR assay. TCRdb's version of the immuneACCESS table is confined to in-frame rearrangements and falls short of the full clone set. An unresolved V gene accounts for under half of the shortfall where checked; the remainder is of unknown origin. This sample has fewer than 2.5 million clones in its table, and roughly 93% of those were observed once. The ten most abundant clones make up approximately 0.35% of the sample. What was sequenced was naive CD4+ T cells from PBMCs. This sample's cell subset or site label indicates: CD45RA+ positively selected. These receptor sequences come from a man aged 18 to 35 in good health. Some clones in this sample may be carry-over from other donors' samples.

The chain employs TRBV30 and TRBJ1-1; no reliable D call. Germline V gene data show CDR1 as GTSNPN and CDR2 as SVGIG (reference sequence). V was trimmed by 3 bases and J by 1 base, leaving 9 bases between them. CDR3 size: 13 residues. The CDR3 spells CAWRRQSNTEAFF. CDR3 coding DNA: TGTGCCTGGAGGCGGCAATCGAACACTGAAGCTTTCTTT.

J is TRBJ2-5 and V is TRBV10-3; D perhaps matches TRBD2 (7 bases). This CDR3 spans 13 amino acids. CDR1 is ENHRY and CDR2 is SYGVKD in the germline V gene. Trimming took 6 bases from V and 5 from J, leaving 13 bases between them. The DNA of the CDR3 is TGTGCCATCAGCGGGGGGCAGGGGGAGACCCAGTACTTC. Its translation: CAISGGQGETQYF.

This clone showed up just once. The chain recombines TRBV9 with TRBJ1-3; D uncertain. V was pared by 0 bases and J by 0 bases, with 22 bases between. The germline CDR1 and CDR2 sequences are SGDLS and YYNGEE. This CDR3 contains 20 residues. CDR3 region: CASSVEPSLNYRPSGNTIYF. CDR3 DNA: TGTGCCAGCAGCGTAGAGCCCTCTCTCAACTATCGCCCCTCTGGAAACACCATATATTTT.

The chain combines TRBV4-3 with TRBJ2-7; 7 bases align to TRBD2. The CDR3 spans 18 residues. Germline assignment: CDR1 LGHNA and CDR2 YSLEER. V was clipped by 0 bases and J by 2 bases; unmatched bases: 13. CDR3 sequence reads: CASSQDPPGPSGTYEQYF. The CDR3 DNA follows: TGCGCCAGCAGCCAAGATCCCCCCGGGCCTAGCGGAACCTACGAGCAGTACTTC.

With respect to this clone: The same CDR3 also results from other DNA sequences found in this sample. The CDR3 nucleotides are TGTGCCAGCTCATCCGGAGGGTACGAGCAGTACTTC. Translation gives CASSSGGYEQYF. The genes are TRBV18 and TRBJ2-7; the D gene is possibly TRBD2 (6 bases). The CDR3 consists of 12 residues. Trimming took off 5 bases at V and 4 bases at J, with 9 bases between the two ends. Germline V lookup: CDR1 KGHSH, CDR2 LQKENI.

The chain recombines TRBV28 with TRBJ2-5; 9 bases line up with TRBD1. This CDR3 contains 16 residues. CDR1 MDHEN and CDR2 SYDVKM come from the germline V gene. V was pared by 5 bases and J by 4 bases, with 11 bases of the junction left unmatched. The DNA of the CDR3 is TGTGCCAGCAGTCTAAGAGCGGGGACAGGGCGAGAGACCCAGTACTTC. It yields the protein CASSLRAGTGRETQYF. Full variable domain (remainder filled in from reference TRBV28 and TRBJ2-5): DVKVTQSSRYLVKRTGEKVFLECVQDMDHENMFWYRQDPGLGLRLIYFSYDVKMKEKGDIPEGYSVSREKKERFSLILESASTNQTSMYLCASSLRAGTGRETQYFGPGTRLLVL.

The chain joins TRBV7-2 to TRBJ1-1; TRBD1 matches at 8 bases. CDR3 size: 14 residues. Germline CDR1 reads SGHTA; CDR2 reads FQGNSA. The V and J ends lost 4 bases and 3 bases, in that order; junction bases with no gene match: 4. The CDR3: CASSSTGGDTEAFF. CDR3 DNA: TGTGCCAGCAGCTCCACAGGGGGGGACACTGAAGCTTTCTTT. Full variable domain (rest looked up from reference TRBV7-2 and TRBJ1-1): GAGVSQSPSNKVTEKGKDVELRCDPISGHTALYWYRQSLGQGLEFLIYFQGNSAPDKSGLPSDRFSAERTGGSVSTLTIQRTQQEDSAVYLCASSSTGGDTEAFFGQGTRLTVV.

The CDR3 loop reads CASSLAGQQQYF. The DNA for the CDR3 is TGCGCCAGCAGCTTGGCCGGGCAGCAACAGTACTTC. This chain connects TRBV5-1 to TRBJ2-7, with D uncertain. Germline assignment: CDR1 SGHRS and CDR2 YFSETQ. Between the trimmed V and J ends, which lost 0 bases and 10 bases, there was a span of 11 bases. This CDR3 region has 12 residues.